There are a few counts of the clone carrying this T cell receptor (beta chain). The germline V gene has CDR1 DFQATT and CDR2 SNEGSKA (reference sequence). The CDR3 has 15 residues. Trimming pared 0 bases from V and 0 bases from J, leaving 6 bases between. Time point described: late sampling 161 to 241 days after vaccination in a few convalescent patients. TCRdb reprocessed the PCR reads with MiXCR, giving one entry per CDR3 protein. This table has some 28,000 distinct CDR3 sequences, under 60% appearing once. This record comes from a study of vaccination and CD4 T cells after COVID-19. Study context: Taking of post-vaccine samples occurred a median around 67 days after dose two (range 14 to 241).

The chain links TRBV20-1 to TRBJ2-6; unclear D gene. The receptor comes from a human donor who had recovered from COVID-19. This specimen consisted of CD4+ T cells from blood, obtained about 7 months after SARS-CoV-2 vaccination. CDR3 loop: CSAREGRSGANVLTF. In nucleotides, the CDR3 is TGCAGTGCTAGAGAAGGGCGCTCTGGGGCCAACGTCCTGACTTTC.